The 22 T cell receptor beta chains below were found in one sample sequenced in a study of cytotoxic CD8 clonotypes in ibrutinib-treated CLL. Repertoires were generated with immunoSEQ multiplex PCR, while TCRdb's copy carries only in-frame clones and drops some. The data contain some 140,000 clones, approximately 90% of them singletons. Material: PBMCs, obtained after 12 months of ibrutinib treatment. Receptors originate from a human donor with chronic lymphocytic leukemia.

The V gene is TRBV6-5, the J gene TRBJ1-2, with TRBD1 matching 7 bases. This CDR3 is built from 14 residues. V lost 5 bases and J lost 7; bases outside the gene matches: 10. Germline lookup yields CDR1 MNHEY and CDR2 SVGAGI. The CDR3 DNA follows: TGTGCCAGCAGTCCCCTAGGACAGGAGATTGGCTACACCTTC. As protein: CASSPLGQEIGYTF.

The chain uses TRBV5-5 and TRBJ1-2; D is unresolved. CDR3 length: 15 amino acids. The V gene lost 2 bases and the J gene lost 6 bases, with 17 bases spanning the gap. CDR1 is SGHKS, CDR2 YYEKEE, per germline (reference sequence). The CDR3 sequence: CASSFIWEGWNGYTF. For the CDR3, the DNA is TGTGCCAGCAGCTTTATCTGGGAAGGATGGAATGGCTACACCTTC.

The genes are TRBV27 and TRBJ1-5, with a tentative D call TRBD1 (6 bases). Germline assignment: CDR1 MNHEY and CDR2 SMNVEV (reference sequence). V was cut by 8 bases and J by 3 bases, with 14 bases left in between. This CDR3 region has 14 residues. As DNA, the CDR3 is TGTGCCAGCGCCACCCGACAGGCCAATCAGCCCCAGCATTTT. Translating gives CASATRQANQPQHF.

The chain employs TRBV2 and TRBJ1-4; D is uncertain. This CDR3 region has 14 residues. The germline gives CDR1 SNHLY, CDR2 FYNNEI. V was shortened by 7 bases and J by 10 bases, with 19 bases between the two germline ends. CDR3 in amino acids: CASKGGGEGGKLFF. Here the CDR3 DNA reads TGTGCCAGCAAGGGAGGTGGGGAGGGTGGAAAACTGTTTTTT.

V gene TRBV5-1 combines with J gene TRBJ2-7, with D uncertain. V was pared by 0 bases and J by 0 bases, with 10 bases between. This CDR3 has 15 residues. The germline gives CDR1 SGHRS, CDR2 YFSETQ. CDR3: CASSLDSSISYEQYF. In DNA form, the CDR3 reads TGCGCCAGCAGCTTGGATTCCTCAATCTCCTACGAGCAGTACTTC.

V is TRBV28 and J is TRBJ2-7; D is perhaps TRBD1 or TRBD2 (5 bases each). V was pared by 7 bases and J by 1 base, with 11 bases between. The CDR3 is 13 amino acids. From germline, CDR1 is MDHEN and CDR2 SYDVKM. The CDR3 loop is CASNLGTSYEQYF. CDR3 coding DNA: TGTGCCAGCAACCTCGGGACGTCCTACGAGCAGTACTTC.

The chain uses TRBV5-6 and TRBJ2-4; unclear D gene. Germline values: CDR1 SGHDT, CDR2 YYEEEE. Trimming left V 1 base short and J 0 bases short, with 11 bases between. The length of the CDR3 is 16 residues. The CDR3 DNA reads TGTGCCAGCAGCTTGTATAAAACCTTAGCCAAAAACATTCAGTACTTC. Its protein product is CASSLYKTLAKNIQYF. Supplemented by reference TRBV5-6 and TRBJ2-4, the full variable domain reads DAGVTQSPTHLIKTRGQQVTLRCSPKSGHDTVSWYQQALGQGPQFIFQYYEEEERQRGNFPDRFSGHQFPNYSSELNVNALLLGDSALYLCASSLYKTLAKNIQYFGAGTRLSVL.

This clone was seen only once. This sequence joins TRBV25-1 and TRBJ2-1, with TRBD2 matching over 8 bases. The junction had 8 bases not matched to a gene; V was cut back by 6 bases and J by 7 bases. CDR1 and CDR2 from the germline V gene are MGHDK and SYGVNS. The CDR3 runs to 14 residues. CDR3 sequence reads: CASSDIGRGNEQFF. The DNA for the CDR3 is TGTGCCAGCAGCGACATCGGGAGGGGTAATGAGCAGTTCTTC.

The V gene is TRBV6-4, the J gene TRBJ2-1, with TRBD1 identical over 7 bases. This CDR3 region has 15 residues. The germline CDR1 and CDR2 sequences are MRHNA and SNTAGT. V trimming: 5 bases; J trimming: 8 bases; junction bases outside the gene matches: 12. CDR3 region: CASSKTGDLGDEQFF. CDR3 in DNA: TGTGCCAGCAGTAAAACAGGGGACCTCGGTGATGAGCAGTTCTTC.

The rearrangement joins TRBV19 to TRBJ1-5, with a tentative D call TRBD1 (5 bases). Per germline, CDR1 LNHDA and CDR2 SQIVND (reference sequence). The CDR3 covers 18 residues. Trimming took 6 bases from V and 7 from J, leaving 28 bases between them. CDR3 loop: CASSSGLSGEGFRQPQHF. As DNA, the CDR3 is TGTGCCAGTAGCTCGGGACTGAGCGGAGAGGGCTTTCGGCAGCCCCAGCATTTT.

This clone was observed a single time. V is TRBV7-3 and J is TRBJ2-1; the match to TRBD1 covers 7 bases. CDR1 is SGHTA, CDR2 FQGTGA, per germline. Losses at the gene ends were 5 bases for V and 6 bases for J; bases not matched to a gene: 16. The CDR3 is made up of 17 amino acids. CDR3: CASSPNQPGGQVNEQFF. CDR3 DNA: TGTGCCAGCAGCCCCAACCAGCCAGGGGGTCAGGTCAATGAGCAGTTCTTC.

This clone was picked up a small number of times. The chain combines TRBV30 with TRBJ1-1; D perhaps matches TRBD1 (6 bases). CDR1 is GTSNPN and CDR2 is SVGIG in the germline V gene (reference sequence). The CDR3 totals 13 residues. Trimming cost V 1 base and J 4 bases, with 10 bases left between them. The CDR3 region has the DNA TGTGCCTGGAGTGGAGGGACACCCACTGAAGCTTTCTTT. Translating it yields CAWSGGTPTEAFF.

The chain combines TRBV10-1 with TRBJ2-7; D is uncertain. V lost 7 bases, J lost 2 bases, and 6 bases lay in between. Germline V gene data show CDR1 as WNHNN and CDR2 as SYGVQD (reference sequence). The CDR3 contains 11 residues. The CDR3 loop is CASNHPYEQYF. Written as DNA, the CDR3 is TGCGCCAGCAATCATCCCTACGAGCAGTACTTC.

The chain carries TRBV28 and TRBJ2-3, with a tentative D call TRBD2 (6 bases). The germline gives CDR1 MDHEN, CDR2 SYDVKM. V gave up 2 bases and J gave up 2 bases, with 11 bases separating them. CDR3 length: 15 amino acids. The CDR3 loop is CASSLRRGITDTQYF. The CDR3, as DNA: TGTGCCAGCAGTTTACGACGGGGGATCACAGATACGCAGTATTTT.

The rearrangement uses TRBV18 and TRBJ2-3, with 8 nucleotides matching TRBD1. Germline V lookup: CDR1 KGHSH, CDR2 LQKENI. The V and J ends lost 3 bases and 5 bases, in that order; junction bases with no gene match: 7. The CDR3 has 15 amino acids. CDR3 sequence (DNA): TGTGCCAGCTCACCTAGGACAGGGTCAGGAGATACGCAGTATTTT. Encoded protein: CASSPRTGSGDTQYF.

J is TRBJ1-1 and V is TRBV9; no clear D gene. The V gene's germline CDR1 is SGDLS and CDR2 YYNGEE. CDR3 length: 15 residues. Trimming shortened V by 3 bases and J by 1 base, and 13 bases separated the two germline ends. DNA of the CDR3: TGTGCCAGCAGCGCCATTCCGGGATCGAACACTGAAGCTTTCTTT. It is translated as CASSAIPGSNTEAFF.

This chain joins TRBV6-5 and TRBJ2-5; D gene ambiguous. Germline V gene sequence: CDR1 MNHEY, CDR2 SVGAGI. V was trimmed by 2 bases and J by 5 bases, leaving 9 bases between them. The CDR3 consists of 13 residues. The CDR3: CASSYHPDETQYF. The DNA for the CDR3 is TGTGCCAGCAGTTACCACCCGGACGAGACCCAGTACTTC.

The rearrangement joins TRBV7-9 to TRBJ2-2; 14 positions match TRBD2. CDR3 size: 18 residues. The germline V gene has CDR1 SEHNR and CDR2 FQNEAQ (reference sequence). The V segment lost 5 bases and the J segment 6 bases; nucleotides outside the gene matches: 11. The CDR3 here is CASSPGTSGRNFPGELFF. In nucleotides, the CDR3 is TGTGCCAGCAGCCCCGGGACTAGCGGGAGAAATTTTCCCGGGGAGCTGTTTTTT.

The chain employs TRBV5-4 and TRBJ1-1; D gene uncertain. CDR1 and CDR2 from the germline V gene are SGHNT and YYREEE (reference sequence). Trimming left V 4 bases short and J 1 base short, with 11 bases between. The CDR3 extends over 14 amino acids. The CDR3 reads CASSVDSGNTEAFF. The CDR3 DNA reads as TGTGCCAGCAGCGTCGATTCCGGGAACACTGAAGCTTTCTTT.

In the case of this clone: One end of the junction fails to match germline, which may point to a read error. This sequence joins TRBV7-2 and TRBJ2-7; 10 nucleotides align to TRBD2. CDR1 is SGHTA, CDR2 FQGNSA, per germline. This CDR3 comprises 19 residues. CDR3 sequence (DNA): TGTGCCAGCAGTTTAGTAGGAAGACTAGCGGGCTTCACTTCCTACGAGCAGTACTTC. This codes for CASSLVGRLAGFTSYEQYF.

The J gene is TRBJ2-3, the V gene TRBV9; D ambiguous. CDR3 length equals 12 residues. With 2 bases removed from V and 2 bases from J, the gap between germline ends came to 3 bases. CDR1 and CDR2 from the germline V gene are SGDLS and YYNGEE. The CDR3 nucleotides are TGTGCCAGCAGCGTGGTCACAGATACGCAGTATTTT. The encoded protein is CASSVVTDTQYF.

This clone appeared a single time. The V and J genes are TRBV2 and TRBJ2-7; the match to TRBD1 covers 12 bases. V lost 5 bases, J lost 1 base, and 9 bases stayed unmatched. The CDR3 length is 17 residues. In germline, CDR1 is SNHLY, CDR2 FYNNEI. CDR3: CASSPGTGGLISYEQYF. The CDR3 DNA follows: TGTGCCAGCAGTCCCGGGACAGGGGGCCTTATTTCCTACGAGCAGTACTTC.